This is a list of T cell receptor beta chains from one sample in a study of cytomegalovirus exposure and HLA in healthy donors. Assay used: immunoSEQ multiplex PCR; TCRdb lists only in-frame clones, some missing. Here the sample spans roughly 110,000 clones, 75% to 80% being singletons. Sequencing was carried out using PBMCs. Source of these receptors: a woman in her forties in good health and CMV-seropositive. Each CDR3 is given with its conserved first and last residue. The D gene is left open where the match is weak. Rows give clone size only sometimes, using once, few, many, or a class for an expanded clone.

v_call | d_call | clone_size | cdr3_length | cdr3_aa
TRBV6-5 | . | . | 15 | CASSIRRGVDTEAFF
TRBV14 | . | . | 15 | CASSQVPGNTGELFF
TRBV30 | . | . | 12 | CAWSVQGSGYTF
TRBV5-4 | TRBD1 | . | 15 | CASSRTGTGRAEAFF
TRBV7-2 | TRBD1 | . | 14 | CASSPDRGRDGYTF
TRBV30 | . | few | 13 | CAWSPILLIGYTF
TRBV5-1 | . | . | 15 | CASSLVAGKWNEQFF
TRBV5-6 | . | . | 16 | CASSLYRGSHSYEQYF
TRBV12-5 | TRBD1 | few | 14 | CASNSGQPNSPLHF
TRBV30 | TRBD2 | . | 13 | CARTSGGINEQFF
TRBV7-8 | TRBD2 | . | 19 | CASSSRPSGATRRGETQYF
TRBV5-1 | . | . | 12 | CASSFDRLSAFF
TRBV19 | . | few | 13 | CASSIEEGEGYTF
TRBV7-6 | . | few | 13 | CASSLEADSPLHF
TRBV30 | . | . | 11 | CAWSVGYGYTF
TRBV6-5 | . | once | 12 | CASSATADGYTF
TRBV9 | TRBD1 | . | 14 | CASRGDSQNSPLHF
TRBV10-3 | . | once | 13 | CAISLTGNTEAFF
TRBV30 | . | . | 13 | CAWSSKTVRPRDF
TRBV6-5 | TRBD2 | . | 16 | CASSLLAGGSPDTQYF
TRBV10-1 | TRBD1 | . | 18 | CASSDLGQGSTSTDTQYF
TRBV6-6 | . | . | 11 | CASSRSGELFF
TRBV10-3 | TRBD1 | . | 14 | CAISGDRDYTEAFF
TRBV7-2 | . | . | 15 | CASSGVATPLDTQYF
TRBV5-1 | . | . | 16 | CASSLQADATNEKLFF